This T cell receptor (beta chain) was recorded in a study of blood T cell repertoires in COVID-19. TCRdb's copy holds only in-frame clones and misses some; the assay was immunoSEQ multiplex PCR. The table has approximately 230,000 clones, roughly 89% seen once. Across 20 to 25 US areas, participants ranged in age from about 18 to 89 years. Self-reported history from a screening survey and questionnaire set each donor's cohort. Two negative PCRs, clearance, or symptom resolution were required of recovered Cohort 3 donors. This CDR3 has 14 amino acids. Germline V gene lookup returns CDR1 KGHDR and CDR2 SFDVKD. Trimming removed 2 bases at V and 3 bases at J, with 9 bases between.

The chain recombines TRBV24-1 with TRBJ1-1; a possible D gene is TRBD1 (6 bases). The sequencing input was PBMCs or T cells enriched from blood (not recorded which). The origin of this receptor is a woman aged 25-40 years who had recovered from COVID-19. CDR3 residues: CATSDSGTYTEAFF. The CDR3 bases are TGTGCCACCAGTGATTCCGGGACATACACTGAAGCTTTCTTT.